The T cell receptor (beta chain) described here comes from a study of cytomegalovirus exposure and HLA in healthy donors. The PCR used 60 Vbeta and 13 Jbeta primers. Sequencing was performed with immunoSEQ multiplex PCR; in TCRdb, only in-frame clones are kept and a portion is missing. The data contain 200,000 to 250,000 clones, more than 60% of them singletons. The CDR3 has 14 amino acids. V lost 2 bases and J 1 base, leaving 8 bases between the germline ends. Per the germline V gene, CDR1 is MDHEN and CDR2 is SYDVKM. Specimen: PBMCs. The chain employs TRBV28 and TRBJ1-2; unclear D gene. The TCR was taken from a woman in her sixties or seventies in good health and CMV-seropositive. The chain's CDR3 is CASSLGHGNYGYTF. The CDR3 nucleotides read TGTGCCAGCAGTTTAGGGCACGGTAACTATGGCTACACCTTC.